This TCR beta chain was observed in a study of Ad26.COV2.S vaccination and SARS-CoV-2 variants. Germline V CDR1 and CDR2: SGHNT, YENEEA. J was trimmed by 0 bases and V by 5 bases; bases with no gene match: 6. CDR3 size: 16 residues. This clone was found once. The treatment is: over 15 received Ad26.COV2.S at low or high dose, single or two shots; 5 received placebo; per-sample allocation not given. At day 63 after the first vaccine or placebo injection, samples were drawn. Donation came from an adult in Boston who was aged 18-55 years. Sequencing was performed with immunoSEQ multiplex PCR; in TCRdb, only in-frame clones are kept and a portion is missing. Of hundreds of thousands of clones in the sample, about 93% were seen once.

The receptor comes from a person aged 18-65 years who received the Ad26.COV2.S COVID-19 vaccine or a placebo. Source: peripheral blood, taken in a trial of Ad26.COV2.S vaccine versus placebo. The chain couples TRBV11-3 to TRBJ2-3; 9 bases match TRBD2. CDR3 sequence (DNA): TGTGCCAGCAGCAGAGGGACTAGCAGTAGCACAGATACGCAGTATTTT. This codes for CASSRGTSSSTDTQYF.